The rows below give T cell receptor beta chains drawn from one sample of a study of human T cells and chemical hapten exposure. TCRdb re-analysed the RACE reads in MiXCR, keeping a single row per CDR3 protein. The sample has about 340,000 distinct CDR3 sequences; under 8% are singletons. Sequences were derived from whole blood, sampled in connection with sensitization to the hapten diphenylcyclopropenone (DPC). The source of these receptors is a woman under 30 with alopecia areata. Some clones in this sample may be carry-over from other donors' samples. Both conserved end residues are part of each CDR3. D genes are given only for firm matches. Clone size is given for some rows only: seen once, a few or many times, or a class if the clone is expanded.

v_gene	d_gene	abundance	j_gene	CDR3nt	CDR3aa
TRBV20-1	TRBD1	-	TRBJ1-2	TGCAGTGCCGTGGAACAGGGGTATGGCTACACCTTC	CSAVEQGYGYTF
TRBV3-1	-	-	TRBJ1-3	TGTGCCAGCAGCCGGGAGTTCTCTGGAAACACCATATATTTT	CASSREFSGNTIYF
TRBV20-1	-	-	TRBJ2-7	TGCAGTGCTAGAGAGGACATTTCTATCTCCCTGGACGAGCAGTACTTC	CSAREDISISLDEQYF
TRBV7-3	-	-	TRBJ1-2	TGTGCCAGCAGCTCTACGACAGGACTATTAACATTC	CASSSTTGLLTF
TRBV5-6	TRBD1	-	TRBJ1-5	TGTGCCAGCAGCTCGTCTTCAGGGGGCGCGGGTCAGCCCCAGCATTTT	CASSSSSGGAGQPQHF
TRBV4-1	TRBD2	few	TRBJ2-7	TGCGCCAGCAGCGTGACTAGCGGGGGAGCTCTCTCCTACGAGCAGTACTTC	CASSVTSGGALSYEQYF
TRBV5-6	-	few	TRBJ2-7	TGTGCCAGCAGCTTGGGACTTACCCCCCACGAGCAGTACTTC	CASSLGLTPHEQYF
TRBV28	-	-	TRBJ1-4	TGTGCCAGCATGGAGGGAACTAATGAAAAACTGTTTTTT	CASMEGTNEKLFF
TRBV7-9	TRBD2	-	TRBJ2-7	TGTGCCAGCAGCATATCCGGACTAGCACCTAACGAGCAGTACTTC	CASSISGLAPNEQYF
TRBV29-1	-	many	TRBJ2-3	TGCAGCGTTGAACCGGGGGGCTTCGATACGCAGTATTTT	CSVEPGGFDTQYF
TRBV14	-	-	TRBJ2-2	TGTGCCAGCAGCCAAGGAAGCTTGAACACCGGGGAGCTGTTTTTT	CASSQGSLNTGELFF
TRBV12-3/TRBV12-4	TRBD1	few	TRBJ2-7	TGTGCCAGCAGTTCCCCCTCGACAGGGCTATTCTTGGACTTC	CASSSPSTGLFLDF
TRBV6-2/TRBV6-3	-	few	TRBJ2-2	TGTGCCAGCAGCCGCCCCCAAAACAGGGAGTTCGGCACCGGGGAGCTGTTTTTT	CASSRPQNREFGTGELFF
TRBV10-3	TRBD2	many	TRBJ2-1	TGTGCCATCAGTGGATCGGCGGGGGGGTCTGACAATGAGCAGTTCTTC	CAISGSAGGSDNEQFF
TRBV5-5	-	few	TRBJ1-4	TGTGCCAGCAGCTTGGATGACAGAGCTTTTGAAAAACTGTTTTTT	CASSLDDRAFEKLFF
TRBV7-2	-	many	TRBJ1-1	TGTGCCAGCAGTTGGCAACGGGGAGTGGGCACTGAAGCTTTCTTT	CASSWQRGVGTEAFF
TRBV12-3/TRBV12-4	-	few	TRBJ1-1	TGTGCCAGCGTTAGACAGCCCAACACTGAAGCTTTCTTT	CASVRQPNTEAFF
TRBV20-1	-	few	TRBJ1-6	TGCAGTGCTAGACAGGGGATTTCACCCCTCCACTTT	CSARQGISPLHF
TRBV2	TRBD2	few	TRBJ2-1	TGTGCCAGCAGTGAACGGACTAGCTTCTATGAGCAGTTCTTC	CASSERTSFYEQFF
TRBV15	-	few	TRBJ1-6	TGTGCCACCAGCGGGACATCTTCCCATAATTCACCCCTCCACTTT	CATSGTSSHNSPLHF
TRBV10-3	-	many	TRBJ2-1	TGTGCCATCAGTGTTTCAGGAAGCAATGAGCAGTTCTTC	CAISVSGSNEQFF
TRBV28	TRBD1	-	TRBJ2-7	TGTGCCAGCAGTTTATCCCCCAGGGGGCGGTACGAGCAGTACTTC	CASSLSPRGRYEQYF
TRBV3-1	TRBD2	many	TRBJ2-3	TGTGCCAGCAGCCAGCCGACAAGCGGGGGGGCGGTAGATACGCAGTATTTT	CASSQPTSGGAVDTQYF
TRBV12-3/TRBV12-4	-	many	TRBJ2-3	TGTGCCAGCAGTTTATGGCGGGGGCGCACAGATACGCAGTATTTT	CASSLWRGRTDTQYF